This T cell receptor beta chain was captured by sequencing in a study of shared clonotypes between healthy human individuals. For genomic DNA, unsorted samples relied on tens of millions of PBMCs. Unsorted PBMC DNA sequencing spanned ten immunoSEQ deep assay plates. Clones were read by immunoSEQ multiplex PCR, and TCRdb kept only the in-frame ones, dropping some. The data show about 500,000 clones, approximately 77% seen once. The CDR3 spans 14 residues. V trimming: 7 bases; J trimming: 1 base; junction bases outside the gene matches: 3. From germline, CDR1 is WSHSY and CDR2 SAAADI. This clone is a singleton in its sample.

This clonotype was obtained from a woman aged 35 to 49 in good health. Some clones in this sample may be carry-over from other donors' samples. The sequenced material came from PBMCs. This rearrangement joins TRBV10-2 to TRBJ2-7, with 11 bases that match TRBD2. CDR3 protein: CASTGTSGSYEQYF. CDR3 nucleotides: TGCGCCAGCACCGGGACTAGCGGTTCCTACGAGCAGTACTTC.